This TCR beta chain derives from a study of shared clonotypes between healthy human individuals. The repertoire was sequenced with immunoSEQ multiplex PCR; TCRdb's copy has only in-frame clones and lacks some. Of some 1.1 million clones listed, approximately 75% are singletons. Sequenced material: memory CD4+ T cells from PBMCs. The subset: CD45RA-negative fraction. This receptor was identified in a man between 18 and 35 years old in good health. Some clones in this sample may be carry-over from other donors' samples.

The CDR3 protein is CASSLAGGAPGYTF. The CDR3 nucleotides are TGTGCCAGCAGCTTGGCAGGGGGCGCCCCTGGCTACACCTTC. This chain joins TRBV7-8 and TRBJ1-2; 8 bases fit TRBD1. The CDR3 spans 14 residues. Germline lookup yields CDR1 SGHVS and CDR2 FQNEAQ. The ends lost 3 bases at V and 7 bases at J; junction bases unmatched: 7.